This T cell receptor (beta chain) derives from a study of blood T cell repertoires in COVID-19. Study as a whole: Acute and convalescent COVID-19 specimens originated in the United States, Italy and Spain. Sample material is recorded as cDNA or gDNA derived from T cells, B-cell-depleted T cells, or PBMCs.

V was trimmed by 2 bases and J by 1 base, leaving 8 bases between them. The CDR3 totals 14 residues. Germline V gene lookup returns CDR1 LGHDT and CDR2 YNNKEL (reference sequence). On this clone: In the same sample, other DNA sequences code for this CDR3.

As originally analysed: Estimates of nucleated cell counts were drawn from the amplification of reference gene primers. The repertoire was sequenced with immunoSEQ multiplex PCR; TCRdb's copy has only in-frame clones and lacks some. That table gives V, J and clone size, and the DNA gave D and trimming. The sample yields about 220,000 clones, around 81% seen once. The sample consisted of peripheral blood. The J gene is TRBJ1-1, the V gene TRBV3-1 (or the pseudogene TRBV3-2); possible D gene TRBD1, 6 bases. The clonotype was recovered from a human donor in a cohort sampled during active COVID-19. CDR3 coding DNA: TGTGCCAGCAGCCAACTACAGGGGAACACTGAAGCTTTCTTT. Its protein is CASSQLQGNTEAFF.